Below, 5 T cell receptor beta chains from the same sample are listed, as sequenced in a study of blood T cells in healthy people across ages. Primed by a sample-barcoded 5' primer and a J-beta primer mix, a second PCR proceeded for 7 to 11 cycles. One entry per CDR3 protein results from TCRdb running MiXCR on the 5' RACE reads. The sample comprises 910,000 or so distinct CDR3 sequences, roughly half of which are singletons, and over 20% rests with the top ten. The sequenced sample was blood. Receptor source: a woman aged 60-70 years in good health.

There are many counts of this clonotype. The chain is built from TRBV5-5 and TRBJ2-7, with D perhaps matching TRBD2 (6 bases). V was clipped by 0 bases and J by 3 bases, with 10 bases between them. CDR3 length equals 14 residues. Per the germline V gene, CDR1 is SGHKS and CDR2 is YYEKEE (reference sequence). The CDR3, as DNA: TGTGCCAGCAGCTTGGTGGGGACTCTCTACGAGCAGTACTTC. Translation gives CASSLVGTLYEQYF. Combining the CDR3 with reference TRBV5-5 and TRBJ2-7 gives the whole variable domain DAGVTQSPTHLIKTRGQQVTLRCSPISGHKSVSWYQQVLGQGPQFIFQYYEKEERGRGNFPDRFSARQFPNYSSELNVNALLLGDSALYLCASSLVGTLYEQYFGPGTRLTVT.

J is TRBJ2-5 and V is TRBV28; 14 bases are shared with TRBD2. CDR3 length: 15 residues. The J segment lost 11 bases and the V segment lost 4 bases, leaving 9 bases of the junction unmatched. Germline V lookup: CDR1 MDHEN, CDR2 SYDVKM. This chain's CDR3 is CASSSPGLAGEKQYF. The CDR3 DNA follows: TGTGCCAGCAGTTCCCCGGGACTAGCGGGAGAAAAGCAGTACTTC.

This clonotype has a single count. The chain employs TRBV29-1 and TRBJ2-5; 7 bases are shared with TRBD2. The ends lost 5 bases at V and 11 bases at J; junction bases unmatched: 5. The CDR3 has 10 amino acids. CDR1 is SQVTM and CDR2 is ANQGSEA in the germline V gene. This chain's CDR3 is CSVRDYAQYF. The DNA for the CDR3 is TGCAGCGTTCGGGACTACGCACAGTACTTC.

This chain links TRBV29-1 with TRBJ2-5; a possible D gene is TRBD1 (6 bases). The CDR3 is 13 residues long. Germline CDR1 and CDR2: SQVTM and ANQGSEA. As DNA, the CDR3 is TGCAACGTCAAACAGGGAGATGGGGAGACCCAGTACTTC. Translated: CNVKQGDGETQYF.

In this sample, this clonotype turned up a few times. The V and J genes are TRBV6-6 and TRBJ2-5; D might be TRBD1 (5 bases). In germline, CDR1 is MNHNY, CDR2 SVGAGI (reference sequence). The CDR3 runs to 11 residues. V shed 7 bases and J shed 11 bases, with 14 bases lying between them. In DNA form, the CDR3 reads TGTGCCAGCACCGAAAGGGGTCATCAGTACTTC. It yields the protein CASTERGHQYF.